This entry features one TCR beta chain sequence. The antigen remains unidentified. The method was immunoSEQ multiplex PCR; TCRdb's version includes in-frame clones alone and lacks a portion of them. In the table there are 150,000 to 200,000 clones, 70% to 90% of which are singletons. The data originate from a study of lymphopenia after photon versus proton radiotherapy. General observations from the study: Post-nadir diversity loss with photons came from oligoclonal expansion, particularly CD8+ Temra cells.

This CDR3 region has 14 residues. Germline V gene lookup returns CDR1 SGHRS and CDR2 YFSETQ. The V and J ends lost 0 bases and 1 base respectively, with 4 bases between them. Specimen: peripheral blood, collected from a patient treated with photon-based radiotherapy. The chain is built from TRBV5-1 and TRBJ1-4; D unclear. The receptor's source is a man aged 50 to 60 with gastric cancer. The CDR3 sequence: CASSLERTNEKLFF. Here the CDR3 DNA reads TGCGCCAGCAGCTTGGAGCGAACTAATGAAAAACTGTTTTTT.